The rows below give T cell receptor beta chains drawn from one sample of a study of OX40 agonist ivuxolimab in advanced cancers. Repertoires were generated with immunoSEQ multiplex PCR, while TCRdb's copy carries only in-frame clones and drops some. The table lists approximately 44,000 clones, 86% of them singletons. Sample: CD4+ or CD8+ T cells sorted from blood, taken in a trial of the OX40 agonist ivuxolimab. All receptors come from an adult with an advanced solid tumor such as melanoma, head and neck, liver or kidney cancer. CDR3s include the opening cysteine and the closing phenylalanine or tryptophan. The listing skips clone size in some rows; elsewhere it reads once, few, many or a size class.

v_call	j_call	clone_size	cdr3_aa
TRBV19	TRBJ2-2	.	CASSKRQAMNTGELFF
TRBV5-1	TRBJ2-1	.	CASKTGSNEQFF
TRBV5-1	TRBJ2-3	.	CASSLGRAPGTDTQYF
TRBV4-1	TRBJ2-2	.	CASSQLAGAIANTGELFF
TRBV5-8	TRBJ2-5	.	CASSPGTSGSSETQYF
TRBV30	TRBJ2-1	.	CAWRGLAGAGYNEQFF
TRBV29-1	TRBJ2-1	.	CSTGPTASPGSYNEQFF
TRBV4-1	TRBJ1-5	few	CASSTSPGTGGNQPQHF
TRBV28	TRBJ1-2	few	CASSVGASNYGYTF
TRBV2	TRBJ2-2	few	CASSGWVVTGELFF
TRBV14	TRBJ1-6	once	CASSLLRVGRGKNSPLHF
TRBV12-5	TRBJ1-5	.	CASGDTGTGGNQPQHF
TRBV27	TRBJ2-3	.	CASSLDVAGDTSTDTQYF
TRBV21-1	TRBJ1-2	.	CATLQGKDYGYTF
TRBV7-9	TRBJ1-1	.	CASSSGLTEAFF
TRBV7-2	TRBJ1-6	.	CASTLGPLQGRPLHF
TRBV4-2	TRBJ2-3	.	CASSQDLRGRTDTQYF
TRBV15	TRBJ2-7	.	CATLEAGTYEQYF
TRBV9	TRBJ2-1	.	CASSVGGGAYNEQFF
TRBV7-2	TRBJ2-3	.	CASSSRGRTDTQYF
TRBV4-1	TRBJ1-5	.	CASSQHEGAGSQPQHF
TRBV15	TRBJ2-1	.	CATSRGRGRTPYNEQFF
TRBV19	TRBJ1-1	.	CATEGGAIRTEAFF
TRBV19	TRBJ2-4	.	CASSTGQSNDIQYF
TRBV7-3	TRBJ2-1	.	CASSLELAGRGEQFF
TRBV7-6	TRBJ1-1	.	CASSLTGQGNTEAFF
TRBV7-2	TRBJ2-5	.	CASSLMGQVQETQYF
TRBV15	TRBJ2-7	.	CATSVDRGGSYEQYF
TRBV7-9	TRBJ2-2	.	CASSPPTGELFF
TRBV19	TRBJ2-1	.	CASGFDRIEQFF
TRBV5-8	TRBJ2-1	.	CASSLEVAGGREQFF
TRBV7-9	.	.	CASSLTSPGEQYF
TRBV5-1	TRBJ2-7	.	CASSLERAPSYEQYF
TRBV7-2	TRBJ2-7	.	CASSLAAGGPHEQYF
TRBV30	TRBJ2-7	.	CAWSSRREQYF
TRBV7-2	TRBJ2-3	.	CASSVGLAYTDTQYF
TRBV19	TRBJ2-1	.	CASTKTASSYNEQFF
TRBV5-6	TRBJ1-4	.	CASSKDPGGEKLFF
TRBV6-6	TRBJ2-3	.	CASSPDGGNTDTQYF
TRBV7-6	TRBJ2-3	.	CASSQLVSSTDTQYF
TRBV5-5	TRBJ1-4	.	CASSRDRATNEKLFF
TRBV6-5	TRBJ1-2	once	CATLRGGNGYTF
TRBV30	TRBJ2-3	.	CAWSASSGPKYF
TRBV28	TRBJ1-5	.	CASSDEIRDVRNQPQHF
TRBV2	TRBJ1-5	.	CASSDLPTGGQPQHF
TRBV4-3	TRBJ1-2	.	CASSPFKGPGGGYTF
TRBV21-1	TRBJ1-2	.	CASIKGDGYTF
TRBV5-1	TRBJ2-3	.	CASSLDRANTDTQYF
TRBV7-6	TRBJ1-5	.	CASSPRPGAESNQPQHF
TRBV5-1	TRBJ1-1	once	CASSSTGGNTEAFF
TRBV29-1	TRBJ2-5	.	CSVGGTKQETQYF
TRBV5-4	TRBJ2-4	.	CASSWQGALGNIQYF
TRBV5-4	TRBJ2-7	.	CASSWDSISYEQYF
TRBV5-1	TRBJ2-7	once	CASSLLSGGAAYEQYF
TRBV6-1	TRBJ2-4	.	CASSEGPGGKNIQYF
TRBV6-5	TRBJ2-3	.	CASSSTADTQYF
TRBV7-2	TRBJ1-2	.	CASSLSRGYTF
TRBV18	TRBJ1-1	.	CASSPPGLGSTEAFF
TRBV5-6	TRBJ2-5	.	CASSRRVVETQYF
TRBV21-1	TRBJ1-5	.	CASSRFESGDNQPQHF